This T cell receptor beta chain was found in a study of T cells in localized non-small cell lung cancer. General study points: Longer overall survival was seen with higher T cell density measured in blood.

The CDR3 contains 16 residues. CDR1 and CDR2 (germline): SGHRS, YFSETQ. The V segment lost 0 bases and the J segment 2 bases; nucleotides outside the gene matches: 7. With respect to this clone: Its specificity is not known.

Generated by immunoSEQ multiplex PCR, the TCRdb table keeps only in-frame clones and is missing some. In the table there are about 70,000 clones, roughly 84% of which are singletons. The sequences come from peripheral blood, collected before any cancer treatment. The source of this sequence is a female donor of 60 years or more with stage I lung adenocarcinoma. This rearrangement joins TRBV5-1 to TRBJ1-1; 7 bases line up with TRBD1. CDR3 sequence reads: CASSLGGQGVNTEAFF. CDR3 nucleotide sequence: TGCGCCAGCAGCTTGGGAGGCCAGGGGGTTAACACTGAAGCTTTCTTT.